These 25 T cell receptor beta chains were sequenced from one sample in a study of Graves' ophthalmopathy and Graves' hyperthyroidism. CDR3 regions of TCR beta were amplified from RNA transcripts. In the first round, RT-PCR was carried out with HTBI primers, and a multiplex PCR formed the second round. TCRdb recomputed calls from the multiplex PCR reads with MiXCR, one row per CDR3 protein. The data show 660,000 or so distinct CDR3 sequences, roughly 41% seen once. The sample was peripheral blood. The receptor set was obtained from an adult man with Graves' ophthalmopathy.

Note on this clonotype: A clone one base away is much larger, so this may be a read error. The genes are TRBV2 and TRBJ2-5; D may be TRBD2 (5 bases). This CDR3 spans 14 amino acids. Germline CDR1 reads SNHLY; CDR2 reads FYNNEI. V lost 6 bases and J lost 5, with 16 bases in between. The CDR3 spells CASSQQRRHETQYF. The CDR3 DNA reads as TGTGCCAGCAGCCAACAGAGGAGGCACGAGACCCAGTACTTC.

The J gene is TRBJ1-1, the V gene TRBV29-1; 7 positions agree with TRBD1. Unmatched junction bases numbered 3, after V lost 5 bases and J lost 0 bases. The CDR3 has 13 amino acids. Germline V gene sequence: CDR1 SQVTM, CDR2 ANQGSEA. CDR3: CSVSQGLNTEAFF. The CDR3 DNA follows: TGCAGCGTTTCACAGGGGCTGAACACTGAAGCTTTCTTT.

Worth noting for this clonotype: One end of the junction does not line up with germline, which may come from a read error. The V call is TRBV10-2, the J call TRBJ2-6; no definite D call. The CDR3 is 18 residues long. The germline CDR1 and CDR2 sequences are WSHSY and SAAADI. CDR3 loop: CAGSQEVSGLPGANVLTF. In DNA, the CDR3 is TGCGCCGGCAGCCAAGAAGTGTCAGGCCTCCCAGGGGCCAACGTCCTGACTTTC.

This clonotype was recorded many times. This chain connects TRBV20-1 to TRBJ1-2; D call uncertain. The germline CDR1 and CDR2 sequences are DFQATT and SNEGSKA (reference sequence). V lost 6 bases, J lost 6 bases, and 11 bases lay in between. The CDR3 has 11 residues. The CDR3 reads CSALRPDGYTF. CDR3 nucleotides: TGCAGTGCCCTAAGACCGGATGGCTACACCTTC.

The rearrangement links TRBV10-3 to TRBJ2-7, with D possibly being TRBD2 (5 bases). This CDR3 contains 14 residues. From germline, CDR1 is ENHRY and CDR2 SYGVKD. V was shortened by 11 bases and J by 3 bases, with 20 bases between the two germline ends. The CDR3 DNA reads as TGTGCCGCCAGCAGCCCCGGACTGGTCTACGAGCAGTACTTC. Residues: CAASSPGLVYEQYF.

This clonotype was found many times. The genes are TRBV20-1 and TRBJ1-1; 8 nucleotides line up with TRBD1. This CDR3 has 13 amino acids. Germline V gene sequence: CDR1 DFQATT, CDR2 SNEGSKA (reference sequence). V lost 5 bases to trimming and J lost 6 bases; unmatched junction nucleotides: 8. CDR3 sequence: CSALVTGGPEAFF. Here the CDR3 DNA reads TGCAGTGCTTTGGTTACAGGGGGACCTGAAGCTTTCTTT.

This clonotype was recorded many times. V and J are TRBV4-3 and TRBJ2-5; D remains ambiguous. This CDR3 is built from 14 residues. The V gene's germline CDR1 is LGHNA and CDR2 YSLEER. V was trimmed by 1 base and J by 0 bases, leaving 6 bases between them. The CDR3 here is CASSQAMYQETQYF. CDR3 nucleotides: TGCGCCAGCAGCCAAGCAATGTACCAAGAGACCCAGTACTTC.

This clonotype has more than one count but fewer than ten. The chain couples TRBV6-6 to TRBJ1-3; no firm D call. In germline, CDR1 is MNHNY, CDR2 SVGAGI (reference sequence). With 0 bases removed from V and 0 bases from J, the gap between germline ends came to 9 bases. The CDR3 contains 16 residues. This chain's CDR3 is CASSYSRAFSGNTIYF. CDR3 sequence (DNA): TGTGCCAGCAGTTACTCGAGAGCTTTCTCTGGAAACACCATATATTTT.

CDR3 sequence: CASSPGQGVGGYTF. The CDR3 bases are TGTGCCAGCAGCCCGGGACAGGGGGTCGGTGGCTACACCTTC. V is TRBV12-3 or TRBV12-4 and J is TRBJ1-2; 11 nucleotides agree with TRBD1. This CDR3 region has 14 residues. J was trimmed by 7 bases and V by 6 bases; bases with no gene match: 7.

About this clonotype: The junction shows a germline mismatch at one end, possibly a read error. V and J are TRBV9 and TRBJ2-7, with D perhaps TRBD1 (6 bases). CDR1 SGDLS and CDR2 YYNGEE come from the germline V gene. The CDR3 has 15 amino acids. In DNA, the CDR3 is TGTGCCAGCAGCGTAGCTCCTCAGGGGACCTACGAGCAGTGCTTC. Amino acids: CASSVAPQGTYEQCF.

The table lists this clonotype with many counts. Here the CDR3 reads CASSFDTSNEKLFF. CDR3 DNA: TGTGCCTCTTCCTTTGACACCTCCAATGAAAAACTGTTTTTT. The chain couples TRBV19 to TRBJ1-4, with D uncertain. Germline CDR1 LNHDA, CDR2 SQIVND (reference sequence). V lost 11 bases and J 5 bases, leaving 18 bases between the germline ends. CDR3 size: 14 residues.

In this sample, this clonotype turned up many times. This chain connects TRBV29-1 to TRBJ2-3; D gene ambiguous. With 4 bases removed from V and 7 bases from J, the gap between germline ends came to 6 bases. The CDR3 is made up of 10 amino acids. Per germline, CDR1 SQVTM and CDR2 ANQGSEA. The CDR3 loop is CSVGTYTQYF. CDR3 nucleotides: TGCAGCGTTGGTACATATACGCAGTATTTT.

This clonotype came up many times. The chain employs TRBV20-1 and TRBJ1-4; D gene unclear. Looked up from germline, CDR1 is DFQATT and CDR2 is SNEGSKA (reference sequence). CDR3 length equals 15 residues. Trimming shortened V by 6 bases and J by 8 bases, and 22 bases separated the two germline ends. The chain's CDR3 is CSAEGTGEWEEKLFF. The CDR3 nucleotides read TGCAGTGCAGAAGGAACCGGGGAGTGGGAAGAAAAACTGTTTTTT.

The CDR3: CAIMGGSINYGYTF. The CDR3 DNA reads as TGTGCCATCATGGGGGGGAGTATTAACTATGGCTACACCTTC. The chain couples TRBV10-3 to TRBJ1-2; a possible D gene is TRBD1 (5 bases). This CDR3 has 14 amino acids. Trimming took 7 bases from V and 1 from J, leaving 13 bases between them. CDR1 is ENHRY and CDR2 is SYGVKD in the germline V gene.

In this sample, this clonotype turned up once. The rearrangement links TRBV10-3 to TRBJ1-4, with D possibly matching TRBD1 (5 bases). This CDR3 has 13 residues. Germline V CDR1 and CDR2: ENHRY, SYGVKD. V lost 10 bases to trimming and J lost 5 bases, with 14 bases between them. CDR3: CASWGEGNEKLFF. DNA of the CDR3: TGTGCCAGTTGGGGGGAGGGGAATGAAAAACTGTTTTTT.

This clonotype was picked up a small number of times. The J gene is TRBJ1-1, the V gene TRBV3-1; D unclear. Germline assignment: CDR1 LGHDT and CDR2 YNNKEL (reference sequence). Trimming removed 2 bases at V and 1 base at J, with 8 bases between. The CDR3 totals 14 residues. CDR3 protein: CASSQWNSNTEAFF. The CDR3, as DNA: TGTGCCAGCAGCCAATGGAACTCGAACACTGAAGCTTTCTTT. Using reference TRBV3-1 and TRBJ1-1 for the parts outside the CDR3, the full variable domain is DTAVSQTPKYLVTQMGNDKSIKCEQNLGHDTMYWYKQDSKKFLKIMFSYNNKELIINETVPNRFSPKSPDKAHLNLHINSLELGDSAVYFCASSQWNSNTEAFFGQGTRLTVV.

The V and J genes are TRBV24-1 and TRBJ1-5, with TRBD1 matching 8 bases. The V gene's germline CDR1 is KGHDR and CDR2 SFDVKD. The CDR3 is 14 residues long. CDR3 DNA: TGTTCCCCTCGAGCGGACAGGGACAATCAGCCCCAGCATTTT. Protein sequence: CSPRADRDNQPQHF.

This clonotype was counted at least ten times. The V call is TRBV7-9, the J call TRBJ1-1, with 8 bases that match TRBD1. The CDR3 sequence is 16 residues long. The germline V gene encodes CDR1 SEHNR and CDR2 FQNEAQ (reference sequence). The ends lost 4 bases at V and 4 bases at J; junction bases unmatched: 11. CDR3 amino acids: CASSSIGEDRVTEAFF. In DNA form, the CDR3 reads TGTGCCAGCAGCTCCATTGGGGAGGACAGGGTCACTGAAGCTTTCTTT.

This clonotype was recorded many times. The DNA of the CDR3 is TGTGCCAGCAGTGTCCAGGGGGCTGCCGGGGGGTCACCCCTCCACTTT. Its translation: CASSVQGAAGGSPLHF. The gene calls are TRBV2 and TRBJ1-6, with TRBD1 matching 8 bases. The CDR3 is 16 amino acids. Losses at the gene ends were 4 bases for V and 10 bases for J; bases not matched to a gene: 12. Germline CDR1 and CDR2: SNHLY and FYNNEI.

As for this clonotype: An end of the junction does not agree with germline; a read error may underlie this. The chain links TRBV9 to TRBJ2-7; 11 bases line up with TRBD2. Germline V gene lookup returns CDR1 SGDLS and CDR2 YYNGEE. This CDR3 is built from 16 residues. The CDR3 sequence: CASSLCLAGGSYEQYF. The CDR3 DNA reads TGCGCCAGCAGCTTGTGTCTAGCGGGGGGCTCCTACGAGCAGTACTTC.

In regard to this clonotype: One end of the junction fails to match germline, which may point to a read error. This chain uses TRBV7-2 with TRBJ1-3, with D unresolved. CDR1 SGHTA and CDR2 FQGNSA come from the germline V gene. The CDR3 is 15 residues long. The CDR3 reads CASSLPHGVANTIYF. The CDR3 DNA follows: TGTGCCAGCAGCCTCCCCCACGGGGTCGCGAACACCATATATTTC.

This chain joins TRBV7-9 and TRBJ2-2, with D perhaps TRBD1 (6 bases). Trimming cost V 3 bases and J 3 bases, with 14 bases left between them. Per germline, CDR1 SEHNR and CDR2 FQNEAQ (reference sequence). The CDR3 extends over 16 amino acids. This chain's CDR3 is CASSLGDTSYTGELFF. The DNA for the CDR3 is TGTGCCAGCAGCTTGGGGGACACTTCCTACACCGGGGAGCTGTTTTTT. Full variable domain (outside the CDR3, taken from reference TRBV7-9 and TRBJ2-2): DTGVSQNPRHKITKRGQNVTFRCDPISEHNRLYWYRQTLGQGPEFLTYFQNEAQLEKSRLLSDRFSAERPKGSFSTLEIQRTEQGDSAMYLCASSLGDTSYTGELFFGEGSRLTVL.

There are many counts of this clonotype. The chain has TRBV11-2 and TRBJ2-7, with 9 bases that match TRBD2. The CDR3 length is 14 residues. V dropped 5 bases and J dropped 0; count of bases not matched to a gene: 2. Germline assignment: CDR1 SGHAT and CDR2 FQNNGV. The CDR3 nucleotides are TGTGCCAGCAGCGCTAGCGGGATCTCCTACGAGCAGTACTTC. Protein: CASSASGISYEQYF.

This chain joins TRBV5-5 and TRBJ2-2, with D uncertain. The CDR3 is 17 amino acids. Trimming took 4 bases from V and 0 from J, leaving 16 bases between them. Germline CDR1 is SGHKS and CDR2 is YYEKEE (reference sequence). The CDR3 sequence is CASSVKSRQSNTGELFF. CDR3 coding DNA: TGTGCCAGCAGCGTGAAATCCCGGCAATCGAACACCGGGGAGCTGTTTTTT.

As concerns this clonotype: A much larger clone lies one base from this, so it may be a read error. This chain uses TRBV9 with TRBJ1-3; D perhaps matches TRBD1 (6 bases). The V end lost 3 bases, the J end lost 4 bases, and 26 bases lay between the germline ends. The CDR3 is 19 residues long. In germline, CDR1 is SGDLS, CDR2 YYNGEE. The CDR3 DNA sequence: TGTGCCAGCAGCGGAGAGAGCAGGTTGAAGGGGGAGCGGGGAAACACCATATATTTT. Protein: CASSGESRLKGERGNTIYF.